The clone carrying this T cell receptor (beta chain) turned up a few times. The V gene end was trimmed by 5 bases and the J gene end by 6 bases; junction bases not matched to a gene: 10. Looked up from germline, CDR1 is DFQATT and CDR2 is SNEGSKA (reference sequence). CDR3 size: 15 residues. Time point in this sample: newly diagnosed GD, antithyroid drugs for less than 3 months. Following extraction of RNA from PBMCs, that RNA was used to make the TCR library. The sample originates from a study of regulatory T cells in long-lasting Graves disease. Assembly of TCR beta libraries relied on iRepertoire HTBI primers together with Arm-PCR of CDR3 regions. TCRdb called the multiplex PCR reads again in MiXCR, with one record for every CDR3 protein. The table has hundreds of thousands of distinct CDR3 sequences, 13% seen once. This same sample was also part of a study on T cells in Graves' hyperthyroidism and ophthalmopathy.

The sample in question was peripheral blood mononuclear cells (PBMCs), obtained at new diagnosis, from a patient treated with antithyroid drugs. The origin of this receptor is a man aged 25 to 45 with Graves disease. The chain combines TRBV20-1 with TRBJ2-4, with 10 bases fitting TRBD2. The CDR3 reads CSALAGGTSLNIQYF. The CDR3 DNA is TGCAGTGCTTTAGCGGGAGGCACCTCACTAAACATTCAGTACTTC.